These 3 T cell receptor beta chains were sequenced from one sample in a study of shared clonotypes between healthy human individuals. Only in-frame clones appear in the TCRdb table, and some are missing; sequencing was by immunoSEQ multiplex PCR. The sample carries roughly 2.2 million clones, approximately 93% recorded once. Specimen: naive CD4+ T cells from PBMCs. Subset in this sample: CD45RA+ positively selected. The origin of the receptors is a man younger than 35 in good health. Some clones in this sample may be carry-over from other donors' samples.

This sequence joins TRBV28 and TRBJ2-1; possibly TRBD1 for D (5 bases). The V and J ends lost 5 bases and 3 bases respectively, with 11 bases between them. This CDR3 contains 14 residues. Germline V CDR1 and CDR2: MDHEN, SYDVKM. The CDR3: CASSPDSRYNEQFF. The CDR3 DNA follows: TGTGCCAGCAGTCCCGACAGTCGCTACAATGAGCAGTTCTTC.

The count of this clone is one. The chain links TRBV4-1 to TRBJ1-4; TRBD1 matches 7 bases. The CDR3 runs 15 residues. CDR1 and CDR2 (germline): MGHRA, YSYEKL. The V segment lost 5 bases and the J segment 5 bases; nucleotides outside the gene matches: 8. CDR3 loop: CASSYLTGKNEKLFF. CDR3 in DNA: TGCGCCAGCAGCTACCTGACAGGGAAAAATGAAAAACTGTTTTTT.

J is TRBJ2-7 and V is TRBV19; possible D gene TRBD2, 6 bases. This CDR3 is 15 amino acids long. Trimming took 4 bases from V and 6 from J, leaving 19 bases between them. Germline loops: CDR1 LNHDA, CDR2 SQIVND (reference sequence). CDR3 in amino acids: CASSTAGRQSPEQYF. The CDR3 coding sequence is TGTGCCAGTAGTACCGCAGGGAGGCAGAGTCCCGAGCAGTACTTC.